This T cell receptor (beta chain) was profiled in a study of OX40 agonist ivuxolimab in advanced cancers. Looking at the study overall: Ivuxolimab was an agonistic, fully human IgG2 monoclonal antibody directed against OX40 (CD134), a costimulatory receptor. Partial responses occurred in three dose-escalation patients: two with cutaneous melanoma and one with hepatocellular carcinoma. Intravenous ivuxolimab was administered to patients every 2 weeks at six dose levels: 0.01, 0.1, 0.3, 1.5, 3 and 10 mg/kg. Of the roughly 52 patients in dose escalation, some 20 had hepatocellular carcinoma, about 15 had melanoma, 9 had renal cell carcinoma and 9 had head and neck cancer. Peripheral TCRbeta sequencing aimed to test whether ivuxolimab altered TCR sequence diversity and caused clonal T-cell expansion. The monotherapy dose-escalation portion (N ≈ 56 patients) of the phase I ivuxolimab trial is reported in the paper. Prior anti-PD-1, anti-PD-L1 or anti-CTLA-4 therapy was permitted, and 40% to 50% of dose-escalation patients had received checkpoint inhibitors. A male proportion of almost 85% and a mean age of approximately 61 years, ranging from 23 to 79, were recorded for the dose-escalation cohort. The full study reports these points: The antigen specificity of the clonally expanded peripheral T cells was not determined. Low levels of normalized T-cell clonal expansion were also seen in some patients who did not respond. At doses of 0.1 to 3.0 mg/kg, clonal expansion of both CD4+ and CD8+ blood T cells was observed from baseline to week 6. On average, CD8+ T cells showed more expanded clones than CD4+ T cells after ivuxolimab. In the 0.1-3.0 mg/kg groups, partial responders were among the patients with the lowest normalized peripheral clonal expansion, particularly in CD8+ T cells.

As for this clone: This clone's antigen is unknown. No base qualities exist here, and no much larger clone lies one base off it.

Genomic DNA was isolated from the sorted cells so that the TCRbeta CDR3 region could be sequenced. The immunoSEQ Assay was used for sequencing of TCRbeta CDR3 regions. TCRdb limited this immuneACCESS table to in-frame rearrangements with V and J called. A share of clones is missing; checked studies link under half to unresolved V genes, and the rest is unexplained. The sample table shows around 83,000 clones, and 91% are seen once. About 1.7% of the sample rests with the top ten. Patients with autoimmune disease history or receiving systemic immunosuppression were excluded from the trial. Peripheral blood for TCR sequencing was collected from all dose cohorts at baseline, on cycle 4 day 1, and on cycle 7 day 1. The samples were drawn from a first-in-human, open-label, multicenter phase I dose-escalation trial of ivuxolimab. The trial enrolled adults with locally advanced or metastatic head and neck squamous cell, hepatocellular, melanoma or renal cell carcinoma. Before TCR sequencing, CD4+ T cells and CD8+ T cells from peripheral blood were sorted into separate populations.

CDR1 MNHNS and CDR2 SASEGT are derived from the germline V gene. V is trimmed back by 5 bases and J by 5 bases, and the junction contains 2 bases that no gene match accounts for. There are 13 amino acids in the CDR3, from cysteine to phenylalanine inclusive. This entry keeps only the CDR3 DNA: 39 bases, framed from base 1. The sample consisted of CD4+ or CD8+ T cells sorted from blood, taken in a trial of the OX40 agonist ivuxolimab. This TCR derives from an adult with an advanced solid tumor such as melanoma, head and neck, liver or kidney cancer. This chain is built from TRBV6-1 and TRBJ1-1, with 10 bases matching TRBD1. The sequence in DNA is TGTGCCAGCAGTCGACAGGGGGCAACTGAAGCTTTCTTT. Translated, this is CASSRQGATEAFF.